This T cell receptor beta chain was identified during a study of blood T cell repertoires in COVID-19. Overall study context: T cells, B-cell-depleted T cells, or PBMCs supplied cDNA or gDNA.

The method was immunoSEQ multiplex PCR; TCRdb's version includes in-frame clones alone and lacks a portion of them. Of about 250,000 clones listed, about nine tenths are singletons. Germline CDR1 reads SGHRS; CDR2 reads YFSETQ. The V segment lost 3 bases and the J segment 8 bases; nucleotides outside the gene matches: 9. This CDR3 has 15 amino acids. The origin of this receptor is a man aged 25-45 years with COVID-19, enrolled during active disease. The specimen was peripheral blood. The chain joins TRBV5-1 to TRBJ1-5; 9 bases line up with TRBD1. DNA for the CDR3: TGCGCCAGCAGCTCGGGACAGGGAGAGTTGGAGCCCCAGCATTTT. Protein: CASSSGQGELEPQHF.